This T cell receptor (beta chain) was sequenced for a study of cytomegalovirus exposure and HLA in healthy donors (TCRdb year 2017). With regard to the full study: The 500 to 800 repertoires of the first cohort and the 110 or so validation repertoires were produced on the same platform, according to a later analysis. The aim of the study was to test whether cataloging public T cell receptors could identify signatures of past pathogen exposure. Along with the approximately 700-subject first cohort, a separate validation cohort of over 90 different subjects was used. The study combined high-throughput TCR immunosequencing, statistical association of individual TCRs with disease status, and machine learning to predict cytomegalovirus infection status. Broader findings and caveats from the paper: Most TCR sequences were observed very rarely across donors, whereas some public TCRs were present in many individuals. According to the authors, the approach could potentially be generalized to other disease states and immunological phenotypes. In a later analysis, TCRs clustered in the first cohort were found to also tend to co-occur in the 120 or so validation repertoires, with 94% of cluster scores above 0. The study listed 150 to 200 TCR beta chains as associated with cytomegalovirus. The classifier was reported to diagnose cytomegalovirus status with high specificity and sensitivity in both the original and validation cohorts. Three of the identified cytomegalovirus-associated TCR beta chains were confirmed in vitro to be specific for cytomegalovirus antigens. A later analysis had no HLA typing for the validation cohort, so co-occurrence there was scored across all 110 or so repertoires.

The donors belonged to the validation cohort of over a hundred subjects, which was separate from the approximately 680-subject first cohort. Notes on this clone: Its antigen is unknown. Within one base of it there is no much larger clone, and no base qualities were kept.

The germline V gene supplies CDR1 MGHRA and CDR2 YSYEKL. Trimming removed 6 bases from V and 4 bases from J; the gene matches leave 17 bases unexplained. Taken from cysteine to phenylalanine, the CDR3 has 17 residues. The CDR3 DNA has 51 bases and is translated from base 1. Libraries were prepared through the immunoSEQ multiplex PCR assay. The authors' pipeline ran thus. A statistical classification framework was built for diagnosing cytomegalovirus status from the catalog of TCR beta chain sequences. Imported from immuneACCESS, the table was reduced by TCRdb to in-frame sequences with V and J called. These copies leave out some clones; in studies compared against another copy, an unresolved V gene accounts for under half, and the cause of the remainder is not known. V and J calls plus clone size are reproduced from that table; the DNA served to infer D and trimming. The sample contains just under 75,000 clones, over 90% of them found a single time. The ten largest clones add up to 2.5% to 3.5% of the sample.

The rearranged chain carries TRBV4-1 and TRBJ1-2, with TRBD1 identical over 7 junction bases. This clonotype originated in a woman between 18 and 29 years old in good health and CMV-seropositive. The sample was PBMCs. The CDR3 reads CASRDFAGQALPYGYTF. The nucleotide sequence reads TGCGCCAGCAGGGACTTCGCAGGACAGGCTTTACCCTATGGCTACACCTTC.